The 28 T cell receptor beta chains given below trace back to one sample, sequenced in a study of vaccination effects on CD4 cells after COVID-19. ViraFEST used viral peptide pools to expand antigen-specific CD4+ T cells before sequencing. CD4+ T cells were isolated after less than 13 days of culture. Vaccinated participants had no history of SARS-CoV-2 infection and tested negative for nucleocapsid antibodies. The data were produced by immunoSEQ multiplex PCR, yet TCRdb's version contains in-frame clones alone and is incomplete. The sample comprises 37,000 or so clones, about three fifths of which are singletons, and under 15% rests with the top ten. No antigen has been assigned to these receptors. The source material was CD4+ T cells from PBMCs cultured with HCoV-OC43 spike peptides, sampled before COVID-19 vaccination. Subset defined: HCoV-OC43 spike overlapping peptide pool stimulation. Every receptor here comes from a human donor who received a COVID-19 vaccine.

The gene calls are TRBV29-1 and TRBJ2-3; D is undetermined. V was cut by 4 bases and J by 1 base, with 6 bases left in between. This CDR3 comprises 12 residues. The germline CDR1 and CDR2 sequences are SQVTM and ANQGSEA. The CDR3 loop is CSVGLGTDTQYF. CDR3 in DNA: TGCAGCGTTGGGCTGGGCACAGATACGCAGTATTTT.

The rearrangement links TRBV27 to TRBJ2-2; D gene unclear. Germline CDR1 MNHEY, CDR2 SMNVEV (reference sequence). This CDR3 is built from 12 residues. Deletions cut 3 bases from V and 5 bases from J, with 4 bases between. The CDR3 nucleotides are TGTGCCAGCAGTTTCTGGACCGGGGAGCTGTTTTTT. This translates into CASSFWTGELFF.

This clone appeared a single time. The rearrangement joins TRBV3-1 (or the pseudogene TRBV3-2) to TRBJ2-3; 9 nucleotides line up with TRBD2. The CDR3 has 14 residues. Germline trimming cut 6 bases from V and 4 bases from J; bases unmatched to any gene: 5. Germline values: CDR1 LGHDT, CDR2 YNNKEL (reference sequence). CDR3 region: CASRRGTSSDTQYF. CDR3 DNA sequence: TGTGCCAGCAGACGTGGGACTAGCTCAGATACGCAGTATTTT.

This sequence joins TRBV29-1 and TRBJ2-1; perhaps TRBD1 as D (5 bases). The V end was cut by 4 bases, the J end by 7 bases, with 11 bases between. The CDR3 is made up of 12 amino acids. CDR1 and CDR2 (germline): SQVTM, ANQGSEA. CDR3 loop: CSVGPAGNEQFF. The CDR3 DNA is TGCAGCGTTGGCCCGGCAGGGAATGAGCAGTTCTTC.

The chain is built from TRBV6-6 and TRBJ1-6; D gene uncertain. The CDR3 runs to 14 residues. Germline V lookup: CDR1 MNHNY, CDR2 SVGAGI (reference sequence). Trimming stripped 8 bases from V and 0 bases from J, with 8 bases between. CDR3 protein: CASLQDSYNSPLHF. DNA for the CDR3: TGTGCCAGCTTGCAGGACTCCTATAATTCACCCCTCCACTTT.

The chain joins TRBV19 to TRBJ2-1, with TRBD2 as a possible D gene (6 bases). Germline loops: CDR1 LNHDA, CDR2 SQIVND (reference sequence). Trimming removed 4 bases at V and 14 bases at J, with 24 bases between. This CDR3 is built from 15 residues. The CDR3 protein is CASSTGSKSSERKFF. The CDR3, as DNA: TGTGCCAGTAGTACCGGGAGTAAATCCAGCGAGCGCAAGTTCTTC.

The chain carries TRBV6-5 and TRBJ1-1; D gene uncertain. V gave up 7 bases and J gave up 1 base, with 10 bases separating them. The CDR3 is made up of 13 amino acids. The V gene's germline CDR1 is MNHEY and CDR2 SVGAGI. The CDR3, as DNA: TGTGCCAGCACCGCGGGGAGGAACACTGAAGCTTTCTTT. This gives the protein CASTAGRNTEAFF.

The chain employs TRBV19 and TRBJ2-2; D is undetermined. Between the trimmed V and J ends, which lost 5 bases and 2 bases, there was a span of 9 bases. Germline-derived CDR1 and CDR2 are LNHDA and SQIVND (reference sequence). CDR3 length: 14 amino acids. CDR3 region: CASSVQINTGELFF. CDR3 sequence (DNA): TGTGCCAGTAGTGTTCAGATTAACACCGGGGAGCTGTTTTTT.

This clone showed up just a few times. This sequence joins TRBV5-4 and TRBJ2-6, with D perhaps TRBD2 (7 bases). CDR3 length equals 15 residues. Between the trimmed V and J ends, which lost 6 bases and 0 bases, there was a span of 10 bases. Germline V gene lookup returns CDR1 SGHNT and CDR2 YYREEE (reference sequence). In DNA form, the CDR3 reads TGTGCCAGCAACCGGGGGGCCTCTGGGGCCAACGTCCTGACTTTC. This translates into CASNRGASGANVLTF.

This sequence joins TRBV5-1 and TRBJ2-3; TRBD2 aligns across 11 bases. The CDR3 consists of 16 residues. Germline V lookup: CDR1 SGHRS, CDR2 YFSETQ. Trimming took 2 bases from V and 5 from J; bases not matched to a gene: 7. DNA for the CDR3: TGCGCCAGCAGCTTAACTAGCGGGAGCATCAGAGATACGCAGTATTTT. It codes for CASSLTSGSIRDTQYF. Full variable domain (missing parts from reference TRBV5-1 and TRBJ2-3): KAGVTQTPRYLIKTRGQQVTLSCSPISGHRSVSWYQQTPGQGLQFLFEYFSETQRNKGNFPGRFSGRQFSNSRSEMNVSTLELGDSALYLCASSLTSGSIRDTQYFGPGTRLTVL.

The CDR3 DNA is TGTGCCAGCAGTTTATCCCTTCCGGGTAGCCACGAGCAGTACTTC. Protein sequence: CASSLSLPGSHEQYF. The chain recombines TRBV27 with TRBJ2-7; no definite D call. The CDR3 has 15 amino acids. V was shortened by 0 bases and J by 5 bases, with 14 bases between the two germline ends. Germline V gene sequence: CDR1 MNHEY, CDR2 SMNVEV (reference sequence).

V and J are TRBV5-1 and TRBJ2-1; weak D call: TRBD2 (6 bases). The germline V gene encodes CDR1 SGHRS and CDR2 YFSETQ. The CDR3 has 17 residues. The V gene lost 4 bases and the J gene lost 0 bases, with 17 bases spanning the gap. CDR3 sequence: CASSTRPERASYNEQFF. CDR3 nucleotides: TGCGCCAGCAGCACCCGCCCGGAGCGGGCCTCCTACAATGAGCAGTTCTTC.

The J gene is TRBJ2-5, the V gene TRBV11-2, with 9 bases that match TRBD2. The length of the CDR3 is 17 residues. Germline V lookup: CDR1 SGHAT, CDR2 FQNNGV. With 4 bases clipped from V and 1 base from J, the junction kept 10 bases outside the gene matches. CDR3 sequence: CASSSILLAGPQETQYF. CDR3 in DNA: TGTGCCAGCAGCTCAATACTGCTAGCGGGACCCCAAGAGACCCAGTACTTC.

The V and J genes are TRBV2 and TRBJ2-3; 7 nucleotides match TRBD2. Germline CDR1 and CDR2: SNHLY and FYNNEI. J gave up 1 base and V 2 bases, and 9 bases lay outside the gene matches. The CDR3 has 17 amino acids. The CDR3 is CASSENIGLAGTDTQYF. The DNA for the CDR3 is TGTGCCAGCAGTGAAAATATAGGGCTAGCGGGCACAGATACGCAGTATTTT.

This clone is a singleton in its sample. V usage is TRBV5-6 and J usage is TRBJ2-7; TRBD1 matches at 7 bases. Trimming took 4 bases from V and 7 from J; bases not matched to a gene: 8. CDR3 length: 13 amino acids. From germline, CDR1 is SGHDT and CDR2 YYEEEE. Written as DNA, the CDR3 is TGTGCCAGCAGCCTGGACAGGTGGGGTGAGCAGTACTTC. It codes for CASSLDRWGEQYF.

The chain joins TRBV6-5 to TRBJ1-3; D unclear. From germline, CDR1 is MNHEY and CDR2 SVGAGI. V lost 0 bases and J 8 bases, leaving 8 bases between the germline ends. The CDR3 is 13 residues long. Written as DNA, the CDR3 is TGTGCCAGCAGTTACTCGCCCGGAGACACCATATATTTT. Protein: CASSYSPGDTIYF.

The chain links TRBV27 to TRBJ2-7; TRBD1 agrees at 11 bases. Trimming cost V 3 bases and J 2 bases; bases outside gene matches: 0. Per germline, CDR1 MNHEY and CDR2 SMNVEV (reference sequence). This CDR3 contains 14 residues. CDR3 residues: CASSLDRGPYEQYF. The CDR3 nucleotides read TGTGCCAGCAGTTTGGACAGGGGGCCCTACGAGCAGTACTTC.

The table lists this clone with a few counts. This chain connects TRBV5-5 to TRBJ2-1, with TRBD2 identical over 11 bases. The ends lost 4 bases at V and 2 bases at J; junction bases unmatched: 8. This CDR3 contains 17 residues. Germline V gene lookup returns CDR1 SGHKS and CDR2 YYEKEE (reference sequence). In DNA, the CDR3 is TGTGCCAGCAGCGTTACTAGCGGGAGATTAACCTACAATGAGCAGTTCTTC. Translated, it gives CASSVTSGRLTYNEQFF.

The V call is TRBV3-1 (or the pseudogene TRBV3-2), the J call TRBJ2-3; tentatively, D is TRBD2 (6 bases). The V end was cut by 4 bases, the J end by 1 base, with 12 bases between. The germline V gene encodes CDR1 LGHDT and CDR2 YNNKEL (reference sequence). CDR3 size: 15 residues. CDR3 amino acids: CASSPSEYRTDTQYF. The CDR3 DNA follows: TGTGCCAGCAGCCCTAGCGAGTACCGCACAGATACGCAGTATTTT.

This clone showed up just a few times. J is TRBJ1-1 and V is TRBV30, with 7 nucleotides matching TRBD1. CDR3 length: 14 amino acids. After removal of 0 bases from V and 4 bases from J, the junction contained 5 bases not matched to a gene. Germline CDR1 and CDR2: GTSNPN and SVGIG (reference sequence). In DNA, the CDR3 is TGTGCCTGGAGTGTAAAAGGGGGCATCACTGAAGCTTTCTTT. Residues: CAWSVKGGITEAFF.

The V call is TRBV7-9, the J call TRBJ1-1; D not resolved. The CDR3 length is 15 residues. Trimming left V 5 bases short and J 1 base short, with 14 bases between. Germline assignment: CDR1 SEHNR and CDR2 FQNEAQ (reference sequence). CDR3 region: CASSRPAPGNTEAFF. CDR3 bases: TGTGCCAGCAGCCGACCCGCCCCGGGGAACACTGAAGCTTTCTTT.

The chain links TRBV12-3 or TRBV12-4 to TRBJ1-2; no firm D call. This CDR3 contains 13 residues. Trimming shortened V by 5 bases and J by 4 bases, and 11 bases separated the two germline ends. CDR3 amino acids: CASSPSNSYGYTF. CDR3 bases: TGTGCCAGCAGTCCCAGCAATTCCTATGGCTACACCTTC.

DNA of the CDR3: TGTGCCAGCAGTAAAACGGGACAGGGGCTGGGGCAGCAGTTCTTC. Protein product: CASSKTGQGLGQQFF. The genes are TRBV6-4 and TRBJ2-1, with 10 bases aligning to TRBD1. This CDR3 is built from 15 residues. With 5 bases clipped from V and 11 bases from J, the junction kept 12 bases outside the gene matches. Germline assignment: CDR1 MRHNA and CDR2 SNTAGT.

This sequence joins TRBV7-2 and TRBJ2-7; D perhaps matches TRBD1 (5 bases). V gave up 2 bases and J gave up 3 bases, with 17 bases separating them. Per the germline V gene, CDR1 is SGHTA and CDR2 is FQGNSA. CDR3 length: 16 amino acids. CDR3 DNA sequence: TGTGCCAGCAGCTTAAGGGGCATGGGGCTCAACTACGAGCAGTACTTC. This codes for CASSLRGMGLNYEQYF.

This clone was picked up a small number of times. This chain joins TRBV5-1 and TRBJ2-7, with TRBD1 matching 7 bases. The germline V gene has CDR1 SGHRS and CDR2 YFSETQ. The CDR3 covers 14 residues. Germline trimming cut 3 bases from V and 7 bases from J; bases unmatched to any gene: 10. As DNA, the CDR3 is TGCGCCAGCAGCTGGCAACAGGGGTCTGGTGAGCAGTACTTC. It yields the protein CASSWQQGSGEQYF.

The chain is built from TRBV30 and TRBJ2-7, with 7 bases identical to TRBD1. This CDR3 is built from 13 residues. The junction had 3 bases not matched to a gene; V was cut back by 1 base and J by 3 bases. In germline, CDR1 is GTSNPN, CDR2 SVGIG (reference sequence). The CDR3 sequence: CAWSGGGGYEQYF. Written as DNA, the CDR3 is TGTGCCTGGAGTGGAGGGGGCGGCTACGAGCAGTACTTC.

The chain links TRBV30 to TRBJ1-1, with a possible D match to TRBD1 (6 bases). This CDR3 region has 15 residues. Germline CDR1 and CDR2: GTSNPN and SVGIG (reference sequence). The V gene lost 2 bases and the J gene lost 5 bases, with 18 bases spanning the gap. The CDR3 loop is CAWSKAGAGYTEAFF. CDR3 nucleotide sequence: TGTGCCTGGAGTAAAGCGGGGGCAGGATATACTGAAGCTTTCTTT.

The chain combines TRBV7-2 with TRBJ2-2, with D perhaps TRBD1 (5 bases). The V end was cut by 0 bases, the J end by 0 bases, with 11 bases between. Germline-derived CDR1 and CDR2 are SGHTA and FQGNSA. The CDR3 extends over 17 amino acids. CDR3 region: CASSLARAGTNTGELFF. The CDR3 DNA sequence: TGTGCCAGCAGCTTAGCGCGCGCAGGGACGAACACCGGGGAGCTGTTTTTT.